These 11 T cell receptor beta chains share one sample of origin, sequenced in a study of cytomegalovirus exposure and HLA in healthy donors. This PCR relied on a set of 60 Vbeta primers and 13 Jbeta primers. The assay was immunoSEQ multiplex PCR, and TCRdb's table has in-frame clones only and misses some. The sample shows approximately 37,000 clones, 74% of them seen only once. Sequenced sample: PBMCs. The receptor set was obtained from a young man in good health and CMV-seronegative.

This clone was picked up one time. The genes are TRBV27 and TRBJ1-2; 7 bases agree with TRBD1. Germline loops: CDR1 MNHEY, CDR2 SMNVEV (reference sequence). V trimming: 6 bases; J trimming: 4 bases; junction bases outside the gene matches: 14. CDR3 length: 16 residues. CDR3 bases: TGTGCCAGCAGCGGCCGGGACAGTGAGAATATCTATGGCTACACCTTC. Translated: CASSGRDSENIYGYTF.

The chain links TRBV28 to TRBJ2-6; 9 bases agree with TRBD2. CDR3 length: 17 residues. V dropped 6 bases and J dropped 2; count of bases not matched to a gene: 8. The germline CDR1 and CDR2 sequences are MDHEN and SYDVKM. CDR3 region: CASSSPRTSAGANVLTF. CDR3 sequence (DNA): TGTGCCAGCAGCTCCCCACGGACTAGCGCTGGGGCCAACGTCCTGACTTTC.

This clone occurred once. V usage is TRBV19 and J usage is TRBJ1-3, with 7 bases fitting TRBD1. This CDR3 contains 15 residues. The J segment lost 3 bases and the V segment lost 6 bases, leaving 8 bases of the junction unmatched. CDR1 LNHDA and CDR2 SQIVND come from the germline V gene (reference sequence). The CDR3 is CASRRTGMLGNTIYF. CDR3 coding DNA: TGTGCCAGTAGAAGGACAGGCATGCTTGGAAACACCATATATTTT.

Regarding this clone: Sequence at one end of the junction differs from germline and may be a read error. The CDR3 region has the DNA TGTGCCAGCAACGACTATTCCTTCGAGCAGTACTTC. It yields the protein CASNDYSFEQYF. The rearrangement links TRBV28 to TRBJ2-7; a weak D match, TRBD2 (5 bases). CDR1 and CDR2 from the germline V gene are MDHEN and SYDVKM. CDR3 length: 12 amino acids.

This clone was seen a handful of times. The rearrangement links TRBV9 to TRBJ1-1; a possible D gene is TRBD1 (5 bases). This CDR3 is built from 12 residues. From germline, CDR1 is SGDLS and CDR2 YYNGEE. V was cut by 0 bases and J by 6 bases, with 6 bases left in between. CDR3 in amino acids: CASSVAGSEAFF. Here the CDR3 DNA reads TGTGCCAGCAGCGTAGCAGGGTCTGAAGCTTTCTTT.

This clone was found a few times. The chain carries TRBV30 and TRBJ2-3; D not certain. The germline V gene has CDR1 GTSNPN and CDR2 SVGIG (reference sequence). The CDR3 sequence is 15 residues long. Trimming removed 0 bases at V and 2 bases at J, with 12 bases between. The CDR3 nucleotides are TGTGCCTGGAGTGTCCCACTGACTTCCACAGATACGCAGTATTTT. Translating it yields CAWSVPLTSTDTQYF.

The CDR3 coding sequence is TGTGCCAGCAGTGATATAGCGGGAGAGGTCTCCTACGAGCAGTACTTC. Encoded protein: CASSDIAGEVSYEQYF. The chain has TRBV2 and TRBJ2-7, with 9 bases aligning to TRBD2. Germline CDR1 reads SNHLY; CDR2 reads FYNNEI. The CDR3 covers 16 residues. Trimming took 3 bases from V and 0 from J; bases not matched to a gene: 6. Variable domain in full (rest from reference TRBV2 and TRBJ2-7): EPEVTQTPSHQVTQMGQEVILRCVPISNHLYFYWYRQILGQKVEFLVSFYNNEISEKSEIFDDQFSVERPDGSNFTLKIRSTKLEDSAMYFCASSDIAGEVSYEQYFGPGTRLTVT.

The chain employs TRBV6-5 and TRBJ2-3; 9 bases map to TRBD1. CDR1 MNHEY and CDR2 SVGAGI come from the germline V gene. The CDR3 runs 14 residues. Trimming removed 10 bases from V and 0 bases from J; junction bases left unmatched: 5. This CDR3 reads CATRQGVSTDTQYF. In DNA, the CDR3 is TGTGCCACGCGACAGGGGGTTAGCACAGATACGCAGTATTTT.

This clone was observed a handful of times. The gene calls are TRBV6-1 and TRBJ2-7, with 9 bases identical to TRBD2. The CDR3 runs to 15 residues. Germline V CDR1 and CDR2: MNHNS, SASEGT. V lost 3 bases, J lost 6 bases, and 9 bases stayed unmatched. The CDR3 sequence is CASSDWAGGRVEQYF. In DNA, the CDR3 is TGTGCCAGCAGTGATTGGGCGGGGGGGCGAGTCGAGCAGTACTTC.

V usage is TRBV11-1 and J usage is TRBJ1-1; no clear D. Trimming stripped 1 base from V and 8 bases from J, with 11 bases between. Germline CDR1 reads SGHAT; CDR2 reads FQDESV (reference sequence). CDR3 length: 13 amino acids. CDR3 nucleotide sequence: TGTGCCAGCAGCTTAGGAGGACTGAACGAAGCTTTCTTT. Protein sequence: CASSLGGLNEAFF.

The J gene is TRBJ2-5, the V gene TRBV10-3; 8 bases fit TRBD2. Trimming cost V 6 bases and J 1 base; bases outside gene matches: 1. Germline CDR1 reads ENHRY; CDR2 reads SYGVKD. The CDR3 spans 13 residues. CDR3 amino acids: CAISGGAQETQYF. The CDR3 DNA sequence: TGTGCCATCAGCGGGGGGGCCCAAGAGACCCAGTACTTC.